The rows below give T cell receptor beta chains drawn from one sample of a study of T cells in Graves' hyperthyroidism and ophthalmopathy. Using its own MiXCR run on the multiplex PCR reads, TCRdb lists one record per CDR3 protein. Of 450,000 to 700,000 distinct CDR3 sequences in the sample, around 42% were seen once. The sequencing input was peripheral blood or thyroid tissue (not recorded which). The origin of the receptors is an adult woman with Graves' disease, either hyperthyroidism or ophthalmopathy (not recorded which). Each CDR3 is given with its conserved first and last residue. The D gene is left open where the match is weak. Not every row has a clone size; where given, it reads once, few, many or a size class.

>TRBJ2-7|-|few|TRBV10-3
CAISESLAAYEQYF
TGTGCCATCAGTGAGTCTCTTGCGGCCTACGAGCAGTACTTC
>TRBJ2-2|TRBD1|-|TRBV6-6
CASNYHRDRVTTGELFF
TGTGCCAGCAATTACCACCGGGACAGGGTTACCACCGGGGAGCTGTTTTTT
>TRBJ1-1|-|many|TRBV12-3/TRBV12-4
CASSLLSGSEAFF
TGTGCCAGCAGTCTCCTATCAGGGAGCGAAGCTTTCTTT
>TRBJ2-5|TRBD2|-|TRBV7-2
CASSPRSGRASETQYF
TGTGCCAGCAGCCCCCGTAGCGGGAGGGCCTCAGAGACCCAGTACTTC
>TRBJ1-4|-|-|TRBV7-2
CASSSYADSEKLFF
TGTGCCAGCAGCTCGTATGCAGACAGTGAAAAACTGTTTTTT
>TRBJ1-4|-|-|TRBV10-3
CAITVRSTATNEKLFF
TGTGCCATCACTGTCCGGTCTACCGCAACTAATGAAAAACTGTTTTTT
>TRBJ1-5|TRBD1|many|TRBV6-1
CASRDGDRESQPQHF
TGTGCCAGCAGAGACGGGGACAGGGAATCCCAGCCCCAGCATTTT
>TRBJ2-7|TRBD1|-|TRBV2
CASSDRDSNQPQQYF
TGTGCCAGCAGCGACAGGGATAGCAATCAGCCCCAGCAGTACTTC
>TRBJ1-5|-|-|TRBV12-3/TRBV12-4
CASSLSMDQPQHF
TGTGCCAGCAGTTTAAGTATGGATCAGCCCCAGCATTTT
>TRBJ1-2|TRBD1|-|TRBV20-1
CSARDFGTGMLDGYTF
TGCAGTGCTAGAGATTTCGGGACAGGGATGTTGGATGGCTACACCTTC
>TRBJ1-1|-|-|TRBV14
CASSEWGRNTEAFF
TGTGCCAGCAGCGAATGGGGTAGGAACACTGAAGCTTTCTTT
>TRBJ1-1|-|many|TRBV27
CASSHQYEAFF
TGTGCCAGCAGCCATCAGTATGAAGCTTTCTTT
>TRBJ2-7|TRBD2|many|TRBV11-2
CASSEGPGLTYEQYF
TGTGCCAGCAGCGAAGGCCCGGGACTAACCTACGAGCAGTACTTC
>TRBJ2-7|TRBD2|many|TRBV20-1
CSARDDQREVRDYEQYF
TGCAGTGCTAGAGATGACCAGCGGGAGGTACGGGACTACGAGCAGTACTTC
>TRBJ1-5|-|few|TRBV7-9
CASSLAGQTEHF
TGTGCCAGCAGCTTAGCGGGCCAAACCGAGCATTTT
>TRBJ1-1|TRBD1|many|TRBV27
CASSLIQRGQTEAFF
TGTGCCAGCAGTTTAATCCAGAGGGGGCAAACTGAAGCTTTCTTT
>TRBJ2-7|-|-|TRBV7-2
CASSLRDIAYEQYF
TGTGCCAGCAGCTTGCGAGACATAGCCTACGAGCAGTACTTC
>TRBJ1-1|-|-|TRBV9
CASNLGDTEAFF
TGTGCCAGCAATCTGGGGGACACTGAAGCTTTCTTT
>TRBJ2-7|TRBD2|few|TRBV10-2
CASSGPRGGPTYSYEQYF
TGCGCCAGCAGTGGACCGCGGGGGGGTCCGACCTACTCCTACGAGCAGTACTTC
>TRBJ1-1|-|many|TRBV5-5
CASSLPSGMNTEAFF
TGTGCCAGCAGCTTGCCCTCAGGGATGAACACTGAAGCTTTCTTT
>TRBJ2-5|TRBD2|-|TRBV20-1
CSASYRDYETQYF
TGCAGTGCTAGCTACCGGGACTATGAGACCCAGTACTTC
>TRBJ1-4|-|-|TRBV20-1
CSAQDRAASDEKLFF
TGCAGTGCACAGGACAGAGCTGCTTCGGATGAAAAACTGTTTTTT
>TRBJ2-7|-|-|TRBV19
CASVREQYF
TGTGCCAGCGTAAGGGAGCAGTACTTC
>TRBJ1-3|TRBD1|-|TRBV29-1
CSVGSDRGTGNTIYF
TGCAGCGTTGGCTCGGACAGGGGGACCGGAAACACCATATATTTT
>TRBJ2-5|TRBD2|-|TRBV7-9
CASSLALLAGGQETQYF
TGTGCCAGCAGCTTAGCTTTGCTAGCGGGGGGCCAGGAGACCCAGTACTTC
>TRBJ1-1|-|-|TRBV25-1
CASRAGGKAFF
TGTGCCAGCAGGGCGGGGGGAAAAGCTTTCTTT
>TRBJ1-4|-|-|TRBV7-9
CASSPQGNRLFF
TGTGCCAGCAGCCCGCAGGGTAATCGTCTGTTTTTT